The present T cell receptor (beta chain) was sequenced within a study of CD8+CD57+ T cells in acquired aplastic anemia. Flow cytometry had shown expanded CD8+CD57+ cells in the patients chosen for sequencing. V lost 1 base and J lost 8, with 11 bases in between. CDR3 length: 13 residues. Germline CDR1 SGHVS, CDR2 FQNEAQ. Genomic DNA served as template for TCR beta VDJ and CDR3 profiling. TCRdb redid the calling of the reads with MiXCR, one entry per CDR3 protein. In the table there are 150,000 or so distinct CDR3 sequences, more than 45% of which are singletons. The clonotype originates from a human donor with aplastic anemia. The chain recombines TRBV7-8 with TRBJ1-2; D gene ambiguous. Sequenced input: sorted CD4+, CD8+, or CD8+CD57+ T cells (not recorded which) from PBMCs. The CDR3 nucleotides are TGTGCCAGCAGCTTAGTGGGCTCGGAAGGCTACACCTTC. Translating it yields CASSLVGSEGYTF.